The 3 T cell receptor beta chains below all came from one sample that was sequenced in a study of T cell changes during pregnancy in multiple sclerosis. Only in-frame clones appear in the TCRdb table, and some are missing; sequencing was by immunoSEQ multiplex PCR. This table holds about 58,000 clones, 75% to 95% found once. The starting material was CD4+ T cells from peripheral blood mononuclear cells, obtained after pregnancy. All receptors come from a female donor in good health, enrolled as a control in a pregnancy study.

V gene TRBV6-5 combines with J gene TRBJ2-7; 7 bases map to TRBD1. After removal of 4 bases from V and 6 bases from J, the junction contained 12 bases not matched to a gene. There are 15 residues in the CDR3. The germline V gene encodes CDR1 MNHEY and CDR2 SVGAGI. The CDR3 spells CASSSRGQLVSEQYF. The CDR3 coding sequence is TGTGCCAGCAGTTCCCGGGGACAGCTGGTCTCCGAGCAGTACTTC.

This chain links TRBV5-1 with TRBJ2-4; 8 bases fit TRBD1. The germline CDR1 and CDR2 sequences are SGHRS and YFSETQ. The CDR3 covers 17 residues. V trimming: 4 bases; J trimming: 0 bases; junction bases outside the gene matches: 9. CDR3 sequence reads: CASSPGQGQIAKNIQYF. As DNA, the CDR3 is TGCGCCAGCAGCCCAGGACAGGGACAAATAGCCAAAAACATTCAGTACTTC.

The rearrangement links TRBV4-2 to TRBJ2-7, with D possibly being TRBD2 (5 bases). V gave up 4 bases and J gave up 0 bases, with 13 bases separating them. Germline V gives CDR1 LGHNA, CDR2 YNFKEQ. The length of the CDR3 is 15 residues. The chain's CDR3 is CASSLRGSNSYEQYF. As DNA, the CDR3 is TGTGCCAGCAGCCTTCGGGGTAGTAACTCCTACGAGCAGTACTTC.